The 19 T cell receptor beta chains reported below all come from one sample, sequenced in a study of early T cells in non-severe SARS-CoV-2 infection. TCRdb reprocessed the 5' RACE reads via MiXCR and lists one record per CDR3 protein. The data hold 25,000 to 35,000 distinct CDR3 sequences, with under 7% observed a single time. The specimen sequenced was whole blood. The receptors shown here come from an adult who was a healthcare worker with PCR-confirmed SARS-CoV-2 infection or an uninfected control (not recorded which).

The chain joins TRBV7-9 to TRBJ1-6, with no clear D. The germline V gene has CDR1 SEHNR and CDR2 FQNEAQ (reference sequence). The ends were cut back, 1 base at V and 9 bases at J, with 4 bases in the middle. The CDR3 consists of 12 residues. In nucleotides, the CDR3 is TGTGCCAGCAGCTTAGATGCTTCACCCCTCCACTTT. Translating it yields CASSLDASPLHF.

Turning to this clonotype: A much larger clone differs from this one at a single base, so this may be a read error. The V gene is TRBV5-1, the J gene TRBJ2-1; 12 nucleotides line up with TRBD2. Germline assignment: CDR1 SGHRS and CDR2 YFSETQ. This CDR3 region has 18 residues. Unmatched junction bases numbered 12, after V lost 0 bases and J lost 8 bases. The CDR3 is CASSLVPTTSGSFDEQFF. Here the CDR3 DNA reads TGCGCCAGCAGCTTGGTCCCCACGACTAGCGGGAGTTTCGATGAGCAGTTCTTC.

This chain links TRBV28 with TRBJ2-5, with D perhaps given as TRBD1 or TRBD2 (5 bases each). The CDR3 sequence is 14 residues long. Between the trimmed V and J ends, which lost 5 bases and 3 bases, there was a span of 13 bases. Germline loops: CDR1 MDHEN, CDR2 SYDVKM. As DNA, the CDR3 is TGTGCCAGCAGTCCATTAGGGACGGAAGAGACCCAGTACTTC. It codes for CASSPLGTEETQYF.

This clonotype was counted only a few times. The chain carries TRBV6-2 or TRBV6-3 and TRBJ2-5; TRBD1 is a possible D gene (5 bases). Per the germline V gene, CDR1 is MNHEY and CDR2 is SVGEGT. Deletions cut 3 bases from V and 5 bases from J, with 13 bases between. The CDR3 runs 14 residues. DNA of the CDR3: TGTGCCAGCAGTTATCCAGGGCATACGGAGACCCAGTACTTC. Translated, it gives CASSYPGHTETQYF.

In this sample, this clonotype turned up many times. In DNA, the CDR3 is TGTGCCAGCAGGCGGGAGGGTAGAACTGGGGCCAACGTCCTGACTTTC. Protein sequence: CASRREGRTGANVLTF. This chain joins TRBV11-3 and TRBJ2-6; 9 bases are shared with TRBD2. Germline V gene lookup returns CDR1 SGHNT and CDR2 YENEEA. J lost 2 bases, V lost 6 bases, and 5 bases had no gene match. The CDR3 length is 16 residues.

This clonotype was counted many times. This chain uses TRBV12-3 or TRBV12-4 with TRBJ2-5, with 7 bases matching TRBD2. The CDR3 covers 14 residues. The V and J ends lost 3 bases and 3 bases, in that order; junction bases with no gene match: 4. CDR3 region: CASSLGGGEETQYF. CDR3 nucleotide sequence: TGTGCCAGCAGTTTGGGGGGAGGGGAAGAGACCCAGTACTTC.

This clonotype was seen a few times. The chain combines TRBV19 with TRBJ2-4; 10 nucleotides align to TRBD2. The germline CDR1 and CDR2 sequences are LNHDA and SQIVND (reference sequence). This CDR3 comprises 19 residues. Trimming removed 4 bases from V and 3 bases from J; junction bases left unmatched: 15. The CDR3 DNA sequence: TGTGCCAGTAGTAGAGTACAAGCGGGAGGGCCTTTGGGCAAAAACATTCAGTACTTC. It translates to CASSRVQAGGPLGKNIQYF.

This clonotype was seen many times. V is TRBV10-3 and J is TRBJ1-2, with 11 bases that match TRBD1. Germline CDR1 is ENHRY and CDR2 is SYGVKD. CDR3 size: 20 residues. V shed 4 bases, J shed 4 bases, and the junction held 20 bases outside the gene matches. The CDR3 sequence is CAISASPRRGQGASGYGYTF. As DNA, the CDR3 is TGTGCCATCAGTGCATCCCCCCGGCGTGGACAGGGGGCCTCTGGCTATGGCTACACCTTC.

This clonotype was picked up many times. The V call is TRBV19, the J call TRBJ1-5; TRBD1 agrees at 11 bases. Looked up from germline, CDR1 is LNHDA and CDR2 is SQIVND (reference sequence). This CDR3 is built from 16 residues. V gave up 6 bases and J gave up 2 bases; unmatched junction bases: 6. The CDR3 reads CASRDRGRAGNQPQHF. Written as DNA, the CDR3 is TGTGCCAGTAGGGACAGGGGGCGCGCGGGCAATCAGCCCCAGCATTTT.

This clonotype was recorded many times. The chain carries TRBV11-3 and TRBJ2-1; D is unclear. The CDR3 is 12 residues long. Trimming left V 5 bases short and J 9 bases short, with 11 bases between. The germline gives CDR1 SGHNT, CDR2 YENEEA. The CDR3 reads CASSPTLGEQFF. CDR3 bases: TGTGCCAGCAGCCCTACCTTAGGTGAGCAGTTCTTC.

There are many counts of this clonotype. The chain carries TRBV11-3 and TRBJ2-1; D is undetermined. The germline gives CDR1 SGHNT, CDR2 YENEEA. V lost 3 bases to trimming and J lost 3 bases, with 12 bases between them. The CDR3 runs to 15 residues. The CDR3 DNA sequence: TGTGCCAGCAGCTTTAAGAATCTTGACTACAATGAGCAGTTCTTC. This translates into CASSFKNLDYNEQFF.

V gene TRBV7-9 combines with J gene TRBJ1-3; D unclear. The germline V gene has CDR1 SEHNR and CDR2 FQNEAQ (reference sequence). Trimming removed 7 bases at V and 4 bases at J, with 8 bases between. The CDR3 consists of 12 residues. CDR3 nucleotides: TGTGCCAGCATTTCCGAGGGAAACACCATATATTTT. Amino acids: CASISEGNTIYF.

The gene calls are TRBV6-5 and TRBJ2-5; 11 nucleotides align to TRBD2. The CDR3 is made up of 16 amino acids. Looked up from germline, CDR1 is MNHEY and CDR2 is SVGAGI. With V trimmed by 6 bases and J by 2 bases, 8 bases remained unmatched. CDR3 DNA sequence: TGTGCCAGCAGCTCCATACTAGCGGGAGAACAAGAGACCCAGTACTTC. Amino acids: CASSSILAGEQETQYF.

This clonotype has a count of ten or more. V is TRBV7-8 and J is TRBJ2-1, with 10 bases lining up with TRBD2. Germline lookup yields CDR1 SGHVS and CDR2 FQNEAQ. This CDR3 contains 13 residues. V lost 8 bases to trimming and J lost 9 bases; unmatched junction nucleotides: 7. The CDR3 sequence is CASSTSGKSEQFF. The CDR3 DNA sequence: TGTGCCAGCTCCACTAGCGGGAAAAGTGAGCAGTTCTTC. The full variable domain, rest sourced from reference TRBV7-8 and TRBJ2-1, is GAGVSQSPRYKVAKRGQDVALRCDPISGHVSLFWYQQALGQGPEFLTYFQNEAQLDKSGLPSDRFFAERPEGSVSTLKIQRTQQEDSAVYLCASSTSGKSEQFFGPGTRLTVL.

The rearrangement uses TRBV5-1 and TRBJ2-7, with 10 bases lining up with TRBD2. This CDR3 has 15 residues. Losses at the gene ends were 4 bases for V and 2 bases for J; bases not matched to a gene: 6. CDR1 and CDR2 (germline): SGHRS, YFSETQ. Here the CDR3 DNA reads TGCGCCAGCAGCCCCAGGACTAGCGGAACCTACGAGCAGTACTTC. It codes for CASSPRTSGTYEQYF.

V gene TRBV6-2 or TRBV6-3 combines with J gene TRBJ1-2; D unclear. Trimming left V 6 bases short and J 4 bases short, with 9 bases between. Germline V gene lookup returns CDR1 MNHEY and CDR2 SVGEGT. CDR3 length: 12 residues. In DNA, the CDR3 is TGTGCCAGCAGAACCCAGTCCTATGGCTACACCTTC. Amino acids: CASRTQSYGYTF.

The V and J genes are TRBV7-8 and TRBJ2-5, with TRBD2 matching over 9 bases. CDR1 and CDR2 from the germline V gene are SGHVS and FQNEAQ. V trimming: 0 bases; J trimming: 3 bases; junction bases outside the gene matches: 5. The CDR3 runs to 16 residues. CDR3 loop: CASSLAGGGEEETQYF. CDR3 sequence (DNA): TGTGCCAGCAGCTTAGCGGGCGGGGGGGAAGAAGAGACCCAGTACTTC.

J is TRBJ1-4 and V is TRBV12-3 or TRBV12-4, with unresolved D. The CDR3 has 15 amino acids. Deletions cut 5 bases from V and 2 bases from J, with 12 bases between. CDR3 bases: TGTGCCAGCAGTACTCGACGGTACACTAATGAAAAACTGTTTTTT. As protein: CASSTRRYTNEKLFF.

This clonotype was detected many times. The chain recombines TRBV27 with TRBJ1-6; no clear D. With 4 bases removed from V and 7 bases from J, the gap between germline ends came to 17 bases. The CDR3 has 16 residues. CDR1 is MNHEY, CDR2 SMNVEV, per germline (reference sequence). The CDR3 DNA is TGTGCCAGCAGTTATCGGGCCGACTGGCCGAATTCACCCCTCCACTTT. Protein sequence: CASSYRADWPNSPLHF.